The 9 T cell receptor beta chains presented below share a single source sample, sequenced in a study of T-cell reconstitution after alpha-beta-depleted transplantation in children. During its preparation, the TCRbeta library received unique molecular identifiers. MiXCR was run by TCRdb on the PCR reads, yielding one entry per CDR3 protein. This sample has more than 300,000 distinct CDR3 sequences, with roughly 15% found just once. The material sequenced was PBMCs, mostly from graft donor cells, taken 360 days after TCRalphabeta/CD19-depleted stem cell transplant. These receptors originate from a male patient aged 2-15 years who had a stem cell transplant for acute lymphoblastic leukemia, so the T cells may come from the graft donor.

The chain has TRBV7-2 and TRBJ2-1; D might be TRBD1 or TRBD2, each matching 6 bases. The CDR3 consists of 14 residues. From germline, CDR1 is SGHTA and CDR2 FQGNSA. The V and J ends lost 5 bases and 3 bases respectively, with 11 bases between them. CDR3 sequence reads: CASSPRGRYNEQFF. CDR3 nucleotide sequence: TGTGCCAGCAGCCCACGGGGGCGCTACAATGAGCAGTTCTTC. The full variable domain, rest sourced from reference TRBV7-2 and TRBJ2-1, is GAGVSQSPSNKVTEKGKDVELRCDPISGHTALYWYRQSLGQGLEFLIYFQGNSAPDKSGLPSDRFSAERTGGSVSTLTIQRTQQEDSAVYLCASSPRGRYNEQFFGPGTRLTVL.

The chain has TRBV29-1 and TRBJ2-4; 9 positions agree with TRBD1. This CDR3 has 16 residues. The germline V gene has CDR1 SQVTM and CDR2 ANQGSEA. V trimming: 6 bases; J trimming: 6 bases; junction bases outside the gene matches: 15. The CDR3: CSVIPGQGPRRNIQYF. The CDR3 coding sequence is TGCAGCGTCATCCCGGGACAGGGACCTCGGAGAAACATTCAGTACTTC. Drawing the rest from reference TRBV29-1 and TRBJ2-4, the complete variable domain is SAVISQKPSRDICQRGTSLTIQCQVDSQVTMMFWYRQQPGQSLTLIATANQGSEATYESGFVIDKFPISRPNLTFSTLTVSNMSPEDSSIYLCSVIPGQGPRRNIQYFGAGTRLSVL.

This chain uses TRBV28 with TRBJ2-5; 13 nucleotides agree with TRBD2. V lost 5 bases and J lost 8; bases outside the gene matches: 5. This CDR3 has 14 amino acids. Germline CDR1 reads MDHEN; CDR2 reads SYDVKM. The CDR3 here is CASSEGLAGRTQYF. In DNA form, the CDR3 reads TGTGCCAGCAGTGAGGGACTAGCGGGGCGCACCCAGTACTTC.

The table lists this clonotype with many counts. CDR3 residues: CASSQDFEGTQYF. The DNA for the CDR3 is TGCGCCAGCAGCCAAGATTTTGAGGGGACGCAGTATTTT. This chain uses TRBV4-3 with TRBJ2-3, with D perhaps being TRBD1 or TRBD2 (5 bases each). Germline V gene sequence: CDR1 LGHNA, CDR2 YSLEER. CDR3 length: 13 residues. Between the trimmed V and J ends, which lost 0 bases and 9 bases, there was a span of 10 bases.

There are a few counts of this clonotype. V and J are TRBV4-2 and TRBJ2-7, with 11 bases that match TRBD2. The CDR3 spans 17 residues. V was clipped by 1 base and J by 6 bases; unmatched bases: 11. Germline V gene sequence: CDR1 LGHNA, CDR2 YNFKEQ. The CDR3 here is CASSQALLTSGTFEQYF. DNA for the CDR3: TGTGCCAGCAGCCAAGCACTCCTGACTAGCGGGACTTTCGAGCAGTACTTC.

The chain combines TRBV4-1 with TRBJ2-3; TRBD2 matches at 12 bases. Germline loops: CDR1 MGHRA, CDR2 YSYEKL. The CDR3 has 15 residues. The trim removed 3 bases at V and 5 bases at J, leaving 3 bases unmatched. The CDR3 DNA sequence: TGCGCCAGCAGCCAGACTAGCGGGAGTCAAGATACGCAGTATTTT. Its protein is CASSQTSGSQDTQYF.

This clonotype appeared many times. The chain uses TRBV12-3 or TRBV12-4 and TRBJ2-5, with 7 bases that match TRBD2. Trimming at V came to 2 bases and at J to 4 bases, leaving 4 bases not matched to a gene. This CDR3 has 14 residues. In DNA, the CDR3 is TGTGCCAGCAGTTTAAAGGTAGCGGGAGAGACCCAGTACTTC. It specifies CASSLKVAGETQYF.

The gene calls are TRBV7-2 and TRBJ1-6, with TRBD1 as a possible D gene (6 bases). CDR3 length: 16 amino acids. Germline values: CDR1 SGHTA, CDR2 FQGNSA. V was cut by 1 base and J by 7 bases, with 14 bases left in between. The CDR3 region is CASSLGGPGANSPLHF. The CDR3 DNA reads TGTGCCAGCAGCTTAGGGGGTCCAGGGGCCAATTCACCCCTCCACTTT.

This clonotype occurred a few times. V gene TRBV5-6 combines with J gene TRBJ2-3; unclear D gene. Germline values: CDR1 SGHDT, CDR2 YYEEEE. The V gene lost 4 bases and the J gene lost 7 bases, with 16 bases spanning the gap. The CDR3 runs to 14 residues. The CDR3 reads CASSLWSVKHTQYF. CDR3 nucleotides: TGTGCCAGCAGCCTCTGGTCTGTAAAGCATACGCAGTATTTT.